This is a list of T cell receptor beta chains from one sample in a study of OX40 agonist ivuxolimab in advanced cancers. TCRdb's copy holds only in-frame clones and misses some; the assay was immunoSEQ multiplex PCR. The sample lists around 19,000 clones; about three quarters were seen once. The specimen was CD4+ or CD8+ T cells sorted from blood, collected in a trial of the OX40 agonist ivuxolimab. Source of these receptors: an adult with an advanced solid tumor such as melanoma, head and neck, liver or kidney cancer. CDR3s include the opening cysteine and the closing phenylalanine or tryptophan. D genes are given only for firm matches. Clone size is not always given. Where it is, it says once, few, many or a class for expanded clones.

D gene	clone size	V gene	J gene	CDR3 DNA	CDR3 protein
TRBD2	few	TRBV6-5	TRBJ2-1	TGTGCCAGCAGTACCTCCGGGACTAACAACAATGAGCAGTTCTTC	CASSTSGTNNNEQFF
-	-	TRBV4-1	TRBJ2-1	TGCGCCAGCAGCCAACCCCCCAGGGGGGAAACCTACAATGAGCAGTTCTTC	CASSQPPRGETYNEQFF
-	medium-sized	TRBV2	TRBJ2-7	TGTGCCAGCAGTGAAGCGCAGGCCGCCCTTTACGAGCAGTACTTC	CASSEAQAALYEQYF
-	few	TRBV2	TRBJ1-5	TGTGCCAGCAGTGAAACGAAGCGGAGTTGGAACAATCAGCCCCAGCATTTT	CASSETKRSWNNQPQHF
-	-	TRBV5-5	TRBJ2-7	TGTGCCAGCAGCTGGGGGATCACGGATTACGAGCAGTACTTC	CASSWGITDYEQYF
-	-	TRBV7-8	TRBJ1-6	TGTGCCAGCAGTTTTCCACCAGACAGCTCCTATAATTCACCCCTCCACTTT	CASSFPPDSSYNSPLHF
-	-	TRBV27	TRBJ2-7	TGTGCCAGCAGTCCGGGACTTATCTCCTACGAGCAGTACTTC	CASSPGLISYEQYF
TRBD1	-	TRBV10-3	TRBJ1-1	TGTGCCATCAGTGAGGACAGGGGGCCATTGAACACTGAAGCTTTCTTT	CAISEDRGPLNTEAFF
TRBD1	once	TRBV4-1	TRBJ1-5	TGCGCCAGCAGCCAAGGGACAGGGGGCAATCAGCCCCAGCATTTT	CASSQGTGGNQPQHF
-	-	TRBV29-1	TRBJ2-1	TGCAGCGTTGTCTACAGGGTGAAGAATGAGCAGTTCTTC	CSVVYRVKNEQFF
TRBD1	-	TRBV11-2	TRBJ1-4	TGTGCCAGCAGCTTAGAGTCCGGACAGGGGCATGAAAAACTGTTTTTT	CASSLESGQGHEKLFF
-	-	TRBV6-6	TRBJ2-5	TGTGCCAGCAGTTTTTCCGGGACGGAACAAGAGACCCAGTACTTC	CASSFSGTEQETQYF
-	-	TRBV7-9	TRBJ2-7	TGTGCCAGCAGCCCAGACCGAGCGGACGAGCAGTACTTC	CASSPDRADEQYF
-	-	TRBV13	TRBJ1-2	TGTGCCAGCAGCTTAGGCGTTGGCAATGGCTACACCTTC	CASSLGVGNGYTF
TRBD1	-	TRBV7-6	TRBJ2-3	TGTGCCAGCAGCTTAGGCAGGGGGCTGTCGTCGACAGATACGCAGTATTTT	CASSLGRGLSSTDTQYF
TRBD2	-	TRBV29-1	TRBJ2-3	TGCAGCGTTGAAGATACCTCGTCACATATAGCGGGAGGGCCTTCGGATACGCAGTATTTT	CSVEDTSSHIAGGPSDTQYF
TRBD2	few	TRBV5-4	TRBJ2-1	TGTGCCAGCAGCGGAGCGGGGTCGAATGAGCAGTTCTTC	CASSGAGSNEQFF
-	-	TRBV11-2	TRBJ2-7	TGTGCCAGCAGCTTGGGTGCACAGCCCCAGTACTACGAGCAGTACTTC	CASSLGAQPQYYEQYF
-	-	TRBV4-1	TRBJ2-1	TGCGCCAGCAGCCATGGAGGGGGGGCGAATGAGCAGTTCTTC	CASSHGGGANEQFF
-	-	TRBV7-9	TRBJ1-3	TGTGCCAGCAGCACAGACAGCCACTCTGGAAACACCATATATTTT	CASSTDSHSGNTIYF
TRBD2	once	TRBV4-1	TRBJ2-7	TGCGCCAGCAGCCAAGATAACACAGCGGGAGGCTCCTACGAGCAGTACTTC	CASSQDNTAGGSYEQYF
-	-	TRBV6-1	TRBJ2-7	TGTGCCAGCAGTGGGGACCGATACTCCTACGAGCAGTACTTC	CASSGDRYSYEQYF
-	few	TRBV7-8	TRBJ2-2	TGTGCCAGCAGCTCTGATGATCTAGGGTTCGGGGAGCTGTTTTTT	CASSSDDLGFGELFF
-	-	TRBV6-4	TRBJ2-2	TGTGCCAGCAGTGAACGTGACGCGGGCACCGGGGAGCTGTTTTTT	CASSERDAGTGELFF
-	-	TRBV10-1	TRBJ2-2	TGCGCCAGCAGTGAATTCAGGTTATACACCGGGGAGCTGTTTTTT	CASSEFRLYTGELFF
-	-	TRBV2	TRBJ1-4	TGTGCCAGCAGTGATGCGTACATCGCAACTAATGAAAAACTGTTTTTT	CASSDAYIATNEKLFF
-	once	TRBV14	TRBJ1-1	TGTGCCAGCAGCCAAGACGGCAGGGTTATGAACACTGAAGCTTTCTTT	CASSQDGRVMNTEAFF
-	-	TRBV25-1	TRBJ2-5	TGTGCCAGCGCGATGACAGGTTATAGCGGCCAAGAGACCCAGTACTTC	CASAMTGYSGQETQYF
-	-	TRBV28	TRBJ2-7	TGTGCCAGCAGTTGGGCCTCTGGATTCGAGCAGTACTTC	CASSWASGFEQYF
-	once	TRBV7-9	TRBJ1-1	TGTGCCAGCAGCCGGCCGGGGGGCACTGAAGCTTTCTTT	CASSRPGGTEAFF
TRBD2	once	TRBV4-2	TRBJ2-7	TGTGCCAGCAGCCAAGAAAGCGGGGGCTCCTACGAGCAGTACTTC	CASSQESGGSYEQYF
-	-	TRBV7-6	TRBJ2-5	TGTGCCAGCAGCTTAGATAAGGCAGGTCAAGAGACCCAGTACTTC	CASSLDKAGQETQYF
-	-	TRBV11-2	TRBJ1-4	TGTGCCAGCAGCTTGTGGACTAATGAAAAACTGTTTTTT	CASSLWTNEKLFF
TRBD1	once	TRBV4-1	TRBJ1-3	TGCGCCAGCAGCCAAGACCCAGGGGGGATCTCTGGAAACACCATATATTTT	CASSQDPGGISGNTIYF
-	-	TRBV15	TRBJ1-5	TGTGCCACCAGCAGAGAGATCAATCAGCCCCAGCATTTT	CATSREINQPQHF
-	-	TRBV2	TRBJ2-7	TGTGCCAGCAGTGAAGCGCTTCGGAGTGGGATATACGAGCAGTACTTC	CASSEALRSGIYEQYF
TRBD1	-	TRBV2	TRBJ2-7	TGTGCCAGCAATGGACAGGATTTATCCTACGAGCAGTACTTC	CASNGQDLSYEQYF
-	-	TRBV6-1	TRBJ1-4	TGTGCCAGCAGTGGAAGCCCCCGAGGGGAAAAACTGTTTTTT	CASSGSPRGEKLFF
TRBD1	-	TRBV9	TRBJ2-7	TGTGCCAGCAGCGCTACAGGGGATCCCTACGAGCAGTACTTC	CASSATGDPYEQYF
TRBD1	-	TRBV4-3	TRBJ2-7	TGCGCCAGCAGCCAAGATCGGACAGGACCGTACGAGCAGTACTTC	CASSQDRTGPYEQYF
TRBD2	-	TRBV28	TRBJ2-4	TGTGCCAGCAGTTTATTGTCTAGCGGGGTGGGTAGCATTCAGTACTTC	CASSLLSSGVGSIQYF
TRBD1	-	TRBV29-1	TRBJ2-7	TGCAGCGTTGAAGGACAGGGGGGCGATTACGAGCAGTACTTC	CSVEGQGGDYEQYF
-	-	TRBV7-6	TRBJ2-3	TGTGCCAGCAGCCCGACAGGGAGGAGCACAGATACGCAGTATTTT	CASSPTGRSTDTQYF